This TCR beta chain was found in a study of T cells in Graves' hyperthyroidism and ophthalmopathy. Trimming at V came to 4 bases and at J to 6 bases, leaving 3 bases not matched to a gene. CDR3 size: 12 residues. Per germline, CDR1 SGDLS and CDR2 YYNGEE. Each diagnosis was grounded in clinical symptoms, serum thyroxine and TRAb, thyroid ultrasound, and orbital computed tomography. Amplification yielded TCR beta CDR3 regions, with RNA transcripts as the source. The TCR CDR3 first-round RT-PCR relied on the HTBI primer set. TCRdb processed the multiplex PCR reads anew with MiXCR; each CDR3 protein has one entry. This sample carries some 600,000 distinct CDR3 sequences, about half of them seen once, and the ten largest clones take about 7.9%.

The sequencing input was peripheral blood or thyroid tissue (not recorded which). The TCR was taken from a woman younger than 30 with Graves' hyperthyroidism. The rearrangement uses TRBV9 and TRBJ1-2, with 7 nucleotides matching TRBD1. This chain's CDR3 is CASSQQGDGYTF. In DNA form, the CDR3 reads TGTGCCAGCAGCCAGCAGGGGGATGGCTACACCTTC.